These T cell receptor beta chains were read from a single sample in a study of blood T cell repertoires in COVID-19. The protocol was immunoSEQ multiplex PCR, while the TCRdb copy is restricted to in-frame clones and leaves out a portion. The table shows roughly 100,000 clones, with roughly 90% occurring only once. The sample taken for sequencing was peripheral blood. Receptors originate from a human donor with COVID-19, enrolled during active disease. The donor label of this sample is uncertain. Both conserved end residues are part of each CDR3. The D gene is left open where the match is weak.

d_gene	j_gene	v_gene	CDR3aa
.	TRBJ2-7	TRBV7-2	CASSISLASSSYEQYF
.	TRBJ1-4	TRBV19	CASTSSGGMGEKLFF
.	TRBJ1-1	TRBV2	CASRSDIGATEAFF
.	TRBJ1-5	TRBV15	CATSPQGGGNQPQHF
TRBD1	TRBJ1-3	TRBV7-9	CASSIYRGSGNTIYF
.	TRBJ1-3	TRBV5-5	CASSLTGSGNTIYF
TRBD2	TRBJ2-3	TRBV5-6	CASSLGIAGGQTQYF
.	TRBJ1-2	TRBV6-5	CASSYSGRGVNYGYTF
TRBD2	TRBJ2-3	TRBV2	CASSEALRASGRTDTQYF
TRBD1	TRBJ1-2	TRBV6-6	CASSLTGTGYGYTF
.	TRBJ1-2	TRBV30	CAWSLWGRSYGYTF
.	TRBJ1-3	TRBV19	CASSTRSGNTIYF
.	TRBJ2-3	TRBV3-1/TRBV3-2	CASSPLAPTDTQYF
TRBD1	TRBJ2-1	TRBV6-5	CASRPGTGVYNEQFF
.	TRBJ1-5	TRBV5-1	CASRRDSGGNQPQHF
.	TRBJ1-1	TRBV11-2	CASSLDRQGGTEAFF
.	TRBJ2-3	TRBV5-4	CASSLDQGGTDTQYF
TRBD1	TRBJ2-7	TRBV5-4	CASSVGQGSSYEQYF
.	TRBJ1-2	TRBV5-1	CASASGGINYGYTF
.	TRBJ1-6	TRBV3-1/TRBV3-2	CASSHFQGGVSPLHF
.	TRBJ2-5	TRBV5-4	CASSVGTLQETQYF
TRBD2	TRBJ2-2	TRBV2	CASSVASGTNTGELFF
.	TRBJ2-7	TRBV5-1	CASSHTSLDEQYF
TRBD1	TRBJ2-3	TRBV5-1	CASGPHRGRADTQYF
.	TRBJ1-4	TRBV5-6	CASSSQGGANEKLFF
.	TRBJ1-2	TRBV5-5	CASSLSGNYGYTF
TRBD1	TRBJ2-2	TRBV5-1	CASSSRQGDTGELFF
TRBD1	TRBJ1-3	TRBV3-1/TRBV3-2	CASSHQGGLTGNTIYF
TRBD2	TRBJ2-1	TRBV7-9	CASSLQDSGGAGSEQFF
.	TRBJ2-1	TRBV10-1	CASSVNRRGPRNEQFF
TRBD1	TRBJ2-7	TRBV6-5	CASRVDRGRNEQYF
.	TRBJ1-1	TRBV7-9	CASSRAPRQGLNTEAFF
.	TRBJ2-2	TRBV5-1	CASGGMDTGELFF
.	TRBJ2-5	TRBV10-1	CASSESPSGAQYF
.	TRBJ2-1	TRBV11-3	CASSLRGYNEQFF
.	TRBJ2-7	TRBV5-1	CASSSSIPGDLSSYEQYF
.	TRBJ2-7	TRBV7-9	CASSFGGREQYF
TRBD1	TRBJ2-3	TRBV5-4	CASSPGQGETDTQYF
.	TRBJ1-1	TRBV29-1	CSVNQEALNTEAFF
.	TRBJ2-7	TRBV4-1	CASSQGMRVTYEQYF
TRBD1	TRBJ1-4	TRBV6-1	CASSDRTGGREKLFF